Sequencing of this TCR beta chain was carried out in a study of molecular identifiers for immune sequencing clone quantification. Comment on this clonotype: Its matching antigen is unknown.

TCRdb passed the PCR reads through MiXCR, listing each CDR3 protein once. Of some 580,000 distinct CDR3 sequences listed, roughly 25% are singletons. Regarding the study as a whole: Clones that exceeded 20 RNA copies held over 98% of effector molecules, yet under 1% in naive cells.

Trimming left V 4 bases short and J 5 bases short, with 11 bases between. Germline V CDR1 and CDR2: MGHRA, YSYEKL. This CDR3 has 14 residues. The chain combines TRBV4-1 with TRBJ2-2; D remains unclear. The clonotype was recovered from a human donor in good health. Some libraries in this study had Jurkat cell RNA spiked in. The sequenced sample consisted of naive CD8+ T cells from blood, with Jurkat cell RNA spiked in. Sample subset: FACS-sorted CD8+CD4-CCR7+CD45RA+ naive T cells. CDR3 residues: CASSLFLGTGELFF. The CDR3 DNA reads as TGCGCCAGCAGCCTATTTCTCGGAACCGGGGAGCTGTTTTTT.